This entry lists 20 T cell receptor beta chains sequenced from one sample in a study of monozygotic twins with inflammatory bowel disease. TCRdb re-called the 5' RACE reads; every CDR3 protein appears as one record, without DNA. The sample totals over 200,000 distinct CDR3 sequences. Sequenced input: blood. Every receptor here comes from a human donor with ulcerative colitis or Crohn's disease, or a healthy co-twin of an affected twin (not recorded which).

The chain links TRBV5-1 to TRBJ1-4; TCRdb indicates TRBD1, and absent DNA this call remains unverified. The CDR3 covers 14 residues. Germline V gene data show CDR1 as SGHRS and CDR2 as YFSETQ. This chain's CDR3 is CASSPGTGNEKLFF.

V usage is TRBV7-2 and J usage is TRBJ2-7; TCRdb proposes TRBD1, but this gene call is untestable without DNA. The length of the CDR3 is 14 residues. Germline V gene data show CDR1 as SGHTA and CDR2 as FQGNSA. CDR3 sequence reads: CASSSDRAVHEQYF.

CDR3 residues: CASSVAANEQFF. The chain joins TRBV9 to TRBJ2-1. The CDR3 contains 12 residues. Germline V lookup: CDR1 SGDLS, CDR2 YYNGEE. Complete variable domain (other parts from reference TRBV9 and TRBJ2-1): DSGVTQTPKHLITATGQRVTLRCSPRSGDLSVYWYQQSLDQGLQFLIQYYNGEERAKGNILERFSAQQFPDLHSELNLSSLELGDSALYFCASSVAANEQFFGPGTRLTVL.

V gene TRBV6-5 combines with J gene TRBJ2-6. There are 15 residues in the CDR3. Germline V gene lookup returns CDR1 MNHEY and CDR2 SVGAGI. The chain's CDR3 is CASSYQASGANVLTF.

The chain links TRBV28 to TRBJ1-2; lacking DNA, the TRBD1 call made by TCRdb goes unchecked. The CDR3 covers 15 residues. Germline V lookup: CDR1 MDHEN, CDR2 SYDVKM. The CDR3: CASSHNADRVGGYTF.

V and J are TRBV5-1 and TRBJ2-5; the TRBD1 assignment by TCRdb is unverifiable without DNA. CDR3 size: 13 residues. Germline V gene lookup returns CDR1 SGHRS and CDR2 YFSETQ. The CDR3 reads CASSSGVMETQYF.

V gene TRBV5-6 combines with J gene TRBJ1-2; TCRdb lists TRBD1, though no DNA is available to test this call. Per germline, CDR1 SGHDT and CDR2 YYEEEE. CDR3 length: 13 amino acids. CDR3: CASSLFPEDGYTF.

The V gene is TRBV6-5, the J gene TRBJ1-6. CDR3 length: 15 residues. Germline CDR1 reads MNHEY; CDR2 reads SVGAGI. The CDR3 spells CASSYSSNAGSPLHF.

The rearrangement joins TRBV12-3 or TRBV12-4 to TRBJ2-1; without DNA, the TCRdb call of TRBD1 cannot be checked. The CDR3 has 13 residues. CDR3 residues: CASSPGSRNEQFF.

The CDR3 sequence is CSVVSHWEGRGNTIYF. This sequence joins TRBV29-1 and TRBJ1-3; no DNA is available, so the TRBD1 call from TCRdb remains unchecked. CDR1 is SQVTM and CDR2 is ANQGSEA in the germline V gene. The length of the CDR3 is 16 residues.

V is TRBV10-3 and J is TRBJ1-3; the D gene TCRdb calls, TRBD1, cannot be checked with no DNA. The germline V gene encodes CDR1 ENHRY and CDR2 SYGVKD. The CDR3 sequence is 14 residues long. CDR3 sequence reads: CATGAGTSGNTIYF.

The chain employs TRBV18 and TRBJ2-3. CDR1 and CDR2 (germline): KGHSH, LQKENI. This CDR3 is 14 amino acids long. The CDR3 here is CASSPPTNTDTQYF.

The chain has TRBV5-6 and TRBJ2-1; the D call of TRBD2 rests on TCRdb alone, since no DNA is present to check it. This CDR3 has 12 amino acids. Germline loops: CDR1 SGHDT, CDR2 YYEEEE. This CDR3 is CASSLERQKQFF.

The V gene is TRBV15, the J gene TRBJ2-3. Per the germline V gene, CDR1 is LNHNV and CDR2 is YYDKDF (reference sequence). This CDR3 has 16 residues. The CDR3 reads CATSRVLAGGTDTQYF.

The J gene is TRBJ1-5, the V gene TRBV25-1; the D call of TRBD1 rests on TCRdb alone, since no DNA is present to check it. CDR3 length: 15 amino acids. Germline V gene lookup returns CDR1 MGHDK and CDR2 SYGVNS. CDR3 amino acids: CASSTTALSNQPQHF.

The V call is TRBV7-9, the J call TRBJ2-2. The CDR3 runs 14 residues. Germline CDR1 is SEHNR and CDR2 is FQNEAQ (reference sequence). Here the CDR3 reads CASSFTPNTGELFF.

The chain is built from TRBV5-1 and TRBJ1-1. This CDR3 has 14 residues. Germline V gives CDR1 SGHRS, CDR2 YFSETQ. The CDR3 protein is CASSLGSWNTEAFF. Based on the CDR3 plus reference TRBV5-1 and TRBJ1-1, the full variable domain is KAGVTQTPRYLIKTRGQQVTLSCSPISGHRSVSWYQQTPGQGLQFLFEYFSETQRNKGNFPGRFSGRQFSNSRSEMNVSTLELGDSALYLCASSLGSWNTEAFFGQGTRLTVV.

The CDR3 spells CSARGQVRMNTEAFF. The chain combines TRBV20-1 with TRBJ1-1. The CDR3 has 15 residues. In germline, CDR1 is DFQATT, CDR2 SNEGSKA (reference sequence).

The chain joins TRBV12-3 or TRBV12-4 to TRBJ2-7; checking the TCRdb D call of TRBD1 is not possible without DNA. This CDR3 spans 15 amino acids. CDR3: CASRQDRGALYEQYF.

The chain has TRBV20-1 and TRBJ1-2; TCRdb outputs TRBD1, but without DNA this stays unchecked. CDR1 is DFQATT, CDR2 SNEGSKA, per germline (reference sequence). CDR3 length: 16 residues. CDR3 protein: CSARGGGSLQDYGYTF.